Presented here are 10 T cell receptor beta chains from one specimen sequenced in a study of blood T cell repertoires in COVID-19. Data came from immunoSEQ multiplex PCR; TCRdb stores just in-frame clones and leaves some out. Of about 68,000 clones listed, roughly 88% were seen once; the top ten hold roughly 2.4%. The sequenced sample consisted of peripheral blood. All receptors come from a human donor in a cohort sampled during active COVID-19.

This clone is a singleton in its sample. V gene TRBV28 combines with J gene TRBJ2-7, with a possible D match to TRBD2 (6 bases). The CDR3 runs 16 residues. Germline V lookup: CDR1 MDHEN, CDR2 SYDVKM. The germline V and J ends were trimmed by 3 bases and 4 bases, with 19 bases remaining between them. This CDR3 reads CASSFGGVRVLYEQYF. Here the CDR3 DNA reads TGTGCCAGCAGTTTTGGAGGGGTGAGAGTCTTATACGAGCAGTACTTC.

This chain uses TRBV10-2 with TRBJ1-1; D is uncertain. The CDR3 sequence is 13 residues long. Trimming left V 7 bases short and J 5 bases short, with 14 bases between. Germline values: CDR1 WSHSY, CDR2 SAAADI. As DNA, the CDR3 is TGCGCCAGCACTTTATTGGAGGGAACTGAAGCTTTCTTT. Translating it yields CASTLLEGTEAFF.

V and J are TRBV18 and TRBJ1-1; 11 nucleotides align to TRBD1. The germline V gene has CDR1 KGHSH and CDR2 LQKENI. Unmatched junction bases numbered 6, after V lost 6 bases and J lost 3 bases. The CDR3 covers 15 residues. The CDR3 coding sequence is TGTGCCAGCTCCCCGGACAGGGGGCCGGACACTGAAGCTTTCTTT. Translating gives CASSPDRGPDTEAFF.

This sequence joins TRBV9 and TRBJ2-7; 14 nucleotides line up with TRBD2. Trimming cost V 4 bases and J 2 bases; bases outside gene matches: 8. CDR3 length: 17 residues. Per germline, CDR1 SGDLS and CDR2 YYNGEE. The CDR3 region is CASSSQGTSGGTYEQYF. The CDR3 region has the DNA TGTGCCAGCAGCTCACAAGGGACTAGCGGGGGTACCTACGAGCAGTACTTC.

The V gene is TRBV27, the J gene TRBJ1-5; possibly TRBD1 for D (6 bases). The germline V and J ends were trimmed by 6 bases and 0 bases, with 21 bases remaining between them. This CDR3 comprises 18 residues. CDR1 is MNHEY, CDR2 SMNVEV, per germline (reference sequence). The CDR3 region is CASRRGGQALYSNQPQHF. CDR3 bases: TGTGCCAGCAGGAGGGGGGGGCAGGCTCTGTATAGCAATCAGCCCCAGCATTTT.

V gene TRBV5-8 combines with J gene TRBJ2-7, with 10 positions matching TRBD2. Germline V lookup: CDR1 SGHTS, CDR2 YDEGEE. Trimming took 5 bases from V and 3 from J; bases not matched to a gene: 8. The CDR3 extends over 15 amino acids. CDR3 DNA sequence: TGTGCCAGCAGGAATCCCGGGACTAGCGTCTACGAGCAGTACTTC. This gives the protein CASRNPGTSVYEQYF. The whole variable domain, remainder taken from reference TRBV5-8 and TRBJ2-7, is EAGVTQSPTHLIKTRGQQATLRCSPISGHTSVYWYQQALGLGLQFLLWYDEGEERNRGNFPPRFSGRQFPNYSSELNVNALELEDSALYLCASRNPGTSVYEQYFGPGTRLTVT.

The V and J genes are TRBV6-5 and TRBJ1-5; TRBD1 matches at 8 bases. The germline CDR1 and CDR2 sequences are MNHEY and SVGAGI. Trimming took 5 bases from V and 3 from J; bases not matched to a gene: 3. The CDR3 length is 14 residues. CDR3 amino acids: CASSPGGSNQPQHF. In DNA, the CDR3 is TGTGCCAGCAGTCCAGGGGGCTCCAATCAGCCCCAGCATTTT.

The V call is TRBV6-6, the J call TRBJ1-5, with 9 bases lining up with TRBD1. The V gene's germline CDR1 is MNHNY and CDR2 SVGAGI (reference sequence). V lost 6 bases and J lost 6; bases outside the gene matches: 9. The CDR3 is made up of 15 amino acids. The CDR3 region has the DNA TGTGCCAGCAGGGGACAGGGTTGGGTCTTTCAGCCCCAGCATTTT. Translated, it gives CASRGQGWVFQPQHF.

The genes are TRBV7-6 and TRBJ1-2, with a tentative D call TRBD1 (6 bases). CDR1 is SGHVS and CDR2 is FNYEAQ in the germline V gene. Trimming removed 4 bases at V and 7 bases at J, with 16 bases between. This CDR3 has 14 residues. CDR3 sequence: CASSSQEGGRGYTF. As DNA, the CDR3 is TGTGCCAGCAGCTCCCAGGAGGGGGGGCGTGGCTACACCTTC.

The V call is TRBV5-1, the J call TRBJ1-1; unclear D gene. The V end was cut by 3 bases, the J end by 3 bases, with 12 bases between. Germline V CDR1 and CDR2: SGHRS, YFSETQ. The CDR3 is 14 residues long. This CDR3 is CASSSGTVHTEAFF. In nucleotides, the CDR3 is TGCGCCAGCAGCTCAGGAACGGTCCACACTGAAGCTTTCTTT.